These 16 T cell receptor beta chains were sequenced from one sample in a study of STAT5B mutations in CD4+ large granular lymphocyte leukemia. The method was immunoSEQ multiplex PCR; TCRdb's version includes in-frame clones alone and lacks a portion of them. The repertoire holds several thousand clones, with roughly 72% as singletons. Sequencing input: PBMCs. The receptors were gathered from a man in his 70s with CD4+ T-cell large granular lymphocyte leukemia.

The chain is built from TRBV9 and TRBJ2-2, with D maybe TRBD1 (6 bases). The CDR3 is made up of 17 amino acids. Germline assignment: CDR1 SGDLS and CDR2 YYNGEE. Trimming shortened V by 3 bases and J by 4 bases, and 19 bases separated the two germline ends. The DNA for the CDR3 is TGTGCCAGCAGCGCCCAAGCGCGGACAGCCGCCACCGGGGAGCTGTTTTTT. Its translation is CASSAQARTAATGELFF.

The V call is TRBV27, the J call TRBJ1-2, with TRBD1 identical over 7 bases. Losses at the gene ends were 3 bases for V and 5 bases for J; bases not matched to a gene: 6. The germline V gene encodes CDR1 MNHEY and CDR2 SMNVEV (reference sequence). The CDR3 is 14 amino acids. The CDR3 DNA follows: TGTGCCAGCAGTTTTAAGGGGGCGTCTTATGGCTACACCTTC. Amino acids: CASSFKGASYGYTF.

This chain uses TRBV5-8 with TRBJ2-1; maybe TRBD1 (6 bases). Trimming removed 4 bases at V and 6 bases at J, with 11 bases between. Germline V lookup: CDR1 SGHTS, CDR2 YDEGEE. The CDR3 is made up of 13 amino acids. The CDR3 DNA is TGTGCCAGCAGCGTGGGACAAATCAATGAGCAGTTCTTC. Translating it yields CASSVGQINEQFF.

This clone was seen only a few times. V gene TRBV27 combines with J gene TRBJ2-2; D is undetermined. The V gene's germline CDR1 is MNHEY and CDR2 SMNVEV (reference sequence). The ends were cut back, 7 bases at V and 0 bases at J, with 12 bases in the middle. CDR3 length: 15 residues. CDR3 sequence: CASKRTTSNTGELFF. The CDR3 DNA is TGTGCCAGCAAGAGGACCACCTCGAACACCGGGGAGCTGTTTTTT.

This clone was detected only a few times. V and J are TRBV2 and TRBJ1-5; D is uncertain. Germline CDR1 and CDR2: SNHLY and FYNNEI. The CDR3 length is 12 residues. V gave up 7 bases and J gave up 5 bases, with 9 bases separating them. The CDR3 reads CASNAGDQPQHF. CDR3 coding DNA: TGTGCCAGCAACGCGGGAGATCAGCCCCAGCATTTT.

There are a few counts of this clone. The chain joins TRBV4-1 to TRBJ1-1; D is uncertain. This CDR3 has 16 residues. The ends were cut back, 6 bases at V and 1 base at J, with 18 bases in the middle. Looked up from germline, CDR1 is MGHRA and CDR2 is YSYEKL. CDR3 nucleotide sequence: TGCGCCAGCAGTCCCGTATCACTAGGCAAGAACACTGAAGCTTTCTTT. Encoded protein: CASSPVSLGKNTEAFF.

This rearrangement joins TRBV29-1 to TRBJ2-2; 8 positions match TRBD2. Germline V gene lookup returns CDR1 SQVTM and CDR2 ANQGSEA. V was clipped by 3 bases and J by 6 bases; unmatched bases: 6. The CDR3 covers 14 residues. CDR3 protein: CSVDSREEAGELFF. The CDR3 DNA sequence: TGCAGCGTTGACTCGCGGGAGGAGGCCGGGGAGCTGTTTTTT.

V gene TRBV7-3 combines with J gene TRBJ2-1; no firm D call. CDR1 is SGHTA and CDR2 is FQGTGA in the germline V gene. The CDR3 consists of 11 residues. V was cut by 2 bases and J by 9 bases, with 5 bases left in between. The CDR3 spells CASSLGVEQFF. In DNA form, the CDR3 reads TGTGCCAGCAGCTTAGGAGTTGAGCAGTTCTTC.

The rearrangement joins TRBV4-1 to TRBJ1-2, with 8 bases aligning to TRBD1. This CDR3 region has 16 residues. The germline gives CDR1 MGHRA, CDR2 YSYEKL. Trimming took 0 bases from V and 4 from J; bases not matched to a gene: 7. CDR3 in amino acids: CASSQDTQGALYGYTF. CDR3 bases: TGCGCCAGCAGCCAAGATACGCAGGGGGCACTCTATGGCTACACCTTC.

V gene TRBV4-1 combines with J gene TRBJ1-3, with D unresolved. V was cut by 1 base and J by 4 bases, with 8 bases left in between. The CDR3 is 14 residues long. The germline V gene encodes CDR1 MGHRA and CDR2 YSYEKL. The chain's CDR3 is CASSQARAGNTIYF. The CDR3 bases are TGCGCCAGCAGCCAAGCCCGGGCCGGAAACACCATATATTTT.

The chain recombines TRBV5-1 with TRBJ2-7; D unresolved. V dropped 4 bases and J dropped 2 bases, with 19 bases sitting between them. The CDR3 covers 16 residues. Germline lookup yields CDR1 SGHRS and CDR2 YFSETQ. The CDR3 is CASSPGVGLTPYEQYF. Here the CDR3 DNA reads TGCGCCAGCAGCCCTGGGGTGGGTCTGACCCCCTACGAGCAGTACTTC. Based on the CDR3 plus reference TRBV5-1 and TRBJ2-7, the full variable domain is KAGVTQTPRYLIKTRGQQVTLSCSPISGHRSVSWYQQTPGQGLQFLFEYFSETQRNKGNFPGRFSGRQFSNSRSEMNVSTLELGDSALYLCASSPGVGLTPYEQYFGPGTRLTVT.

This clone was found once. The genes are TRBV6-5 and TRBJ2-2; 9 positions agree with TRBD2. The CDR3 covers 15 residues. Germline lookup yields CDR1 MNHEY and CDR2 SVGAGI. The V and J ends lost 4 bases and 6 bases, in that order; junction bases with no gene match: 6. Written as DNA, the CDR3 is TGTGCCAGCAGTTTGGGCGGGGGGGTCTCCGGGGAGCTGTTTTTT. As protein: CASSLGGGVSGELFF.

The chain is built from TRBV14 and TRBJ2-7; TRBD2 matches at 8 bases. CDR3 length equals 14 residues. Germline CDR1 is SGHDN and CDR2 is FVKESK. The J segment lost 3 bases and the V segment lost 3 bases, leaving 4 bases of the junction unmatched. As DNA, the CDR3 is TGTGCCAGCAGCCAGTGGGCGGGAGGCTACGAGCAGTACTTC. It encodes CASSQWAGGYEQYF.

The CDR3 DNA reads TGTGCCAGCAGCCCCGGCGGGGGAGGCACAGATACGCAGTATTTT. This translates into CASSPGGGGTDTQYF. The gene calls are TRBV9 and TRBJ2-3; 7 bases fit TRBD2. Losses at the gene ends were 4 bases for V and 1 base for J; bases not matched to a gene: 6. In germline, CDR1 is SGDLS, CDR2 YYNGEE. The CDR3 is 15 amino acids.

V is TRBV7-9 and J is TRBJ1-1; 7 bases fit TRBD1. The CDR3 sequence is 15 residues long. Unmatched junction bases numbered 7, after V lost 5 bases and J lost 1 base. Germline V lookup: CDR1 SEHNR, CDR2 FQNEAQ (reference sequence). The CDR3 coding sequence is TGTGCCAGCAGCCCGTCGACAGGGACGAACACTGAAGCTTTCTTT. Residues: CASSPSTGTNTEAFF.

V and J are TRBV5-4 and TRBJ1-2, with D maybe TRBD1 (6 bases). V was shortened by 4 bases and J by 6 bases, with 16 bases between the two germline ends. The germline V gene encodes CDR1 SGHNT and CDR2 YYREEE (reference sequence). The CDR3 length is 14 residues. CDR3: CASSNGGAGDGYTF. For the CDR3, the DNA is TGTGCCAGCAGCAATGGTGGGGCAGGGGATGGCTACACCTTC.